Described below is a single TCR beta chain sequence and its context. The antigen is unknown. The record originates from a study of cytomegalovirus exposure and HLA in healthy donors. Study-wide points: Some V segments (TRBV6-2 and TRBV6-3 among them) were excluded as indistinguishable. Later analysis identified about 18,000 TCR beta sequences associated with HLA alleles, using a false discovery rate threshold of 0.05. An analysis that came later showed most CMV-associated TCR beta chains appearing HLA-restricted.

V lost 6 bases to trimming and J lost 3 bases; unmatched junction nucleotides: 3. The V gene's germline CDR1 is MNHEY and CDR2 SVGAGI. The CDR3 sequence is 14 residues long. The study ran its PCR with 60 Vbeta and 13 Jbeta primers. The method was immunoSEQ multiplex PCR; TCRdb's version includes in-frame clones alone and lacks a portion of them. The table gives about 88,000 clones; the top ten clones make up 4.5% to 6.5% of it. The sequenced sample was PBMCs. The V gene is TRBV6-5, the J gene TRBJ1-2; 11 nucleotides line up with TRBD1. This TCR derives from a girl aged 10-17 years in good health and CMV-seropositive. The CDR3 bases are TGTGCCAGCAGGCGGACAGGGGGCCACTATGGCTACACCTTC. Protein product: CASRRTGGHYGYTF.